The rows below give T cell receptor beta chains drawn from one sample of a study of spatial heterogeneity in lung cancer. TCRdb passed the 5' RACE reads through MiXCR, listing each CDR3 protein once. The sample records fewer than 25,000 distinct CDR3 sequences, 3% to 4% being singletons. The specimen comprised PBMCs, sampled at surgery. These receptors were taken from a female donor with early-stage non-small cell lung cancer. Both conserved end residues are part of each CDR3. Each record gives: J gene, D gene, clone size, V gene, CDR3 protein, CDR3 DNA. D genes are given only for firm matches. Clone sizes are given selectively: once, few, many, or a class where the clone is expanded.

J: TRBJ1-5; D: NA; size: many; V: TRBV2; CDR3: CASRESVNQPQHF; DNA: TGTGCCAGCAGAGAGAGCGTCAATCAGCCCCAGCATTTT
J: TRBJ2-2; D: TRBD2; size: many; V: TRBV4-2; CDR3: CASSQTSGLENTGELFF; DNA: TGTGCCAGCAGCCAAACTAGCGGGTTAGAAAACACCGGGGAGCTGTTTTTT
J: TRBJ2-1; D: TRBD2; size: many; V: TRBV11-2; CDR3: CASSLVAGGPVEQFF; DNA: TGTGCCAGCAGCTTAGTAGCGGGAGGGCCTGTTGAGCAGTTCTTC
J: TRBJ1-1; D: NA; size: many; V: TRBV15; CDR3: CATSREDSMNTEAFF; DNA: TGTGCCACCAGCAGAGAGGACAGCATGAACACTGAAGCTTTCTTT
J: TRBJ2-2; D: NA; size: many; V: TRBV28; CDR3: CASIGGLSTGELFF; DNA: TGTGCCAGCATCGGGGGGCTGAGCACCGGGGAGCTGTTTTTT
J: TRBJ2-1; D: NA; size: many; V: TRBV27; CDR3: CASSFDVGYHNEQFF; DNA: TGTGCCAGCAGTTTCGATGTCGGGTACCACAATGAGCAGTTCTTC
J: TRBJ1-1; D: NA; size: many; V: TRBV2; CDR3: CASSDDRYTMNTEAFF; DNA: TGTGCCAGCAGTGACGACAGGTACACCATGAACACTGAAGCTTTCTTT
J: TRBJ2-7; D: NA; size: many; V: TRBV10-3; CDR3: CAISESQGISLRSYEQYF; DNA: TGTGCCATCAGTGAGTCCCAGGGTATAAGCCTTCGCTCCTACGAGCAGTACTTC
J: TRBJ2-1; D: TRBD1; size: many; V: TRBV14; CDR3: CASSHRAGTEGEQFF; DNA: TGTGCCAGCAGCCATCGGGCCGGGACAGAGGGTGAGCAGTTCTTC
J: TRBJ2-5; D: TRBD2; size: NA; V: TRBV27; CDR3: CASSLLAGGETQYF; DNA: TGTGCCAGCAGTTTATTAGCGGGAGGCGAGACCCAGTACTTC
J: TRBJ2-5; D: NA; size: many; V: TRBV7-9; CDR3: CASSSMSQETQYF; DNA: TGTGCCAGCAGCTCCATGTCCCAAGAGACCCAGTACTTC
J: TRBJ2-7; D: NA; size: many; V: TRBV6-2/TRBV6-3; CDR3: CASSYGRDIYEQYF; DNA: TGTGCCAGCAGTTACGGAAGAGACATCTACGAGCAGTACTTC
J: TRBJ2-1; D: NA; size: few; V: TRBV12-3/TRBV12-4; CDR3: CASSFSPDEQFF; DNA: TGTGCCAGCAGTTTCTCCCCCGATGAGCAGTTCTTC
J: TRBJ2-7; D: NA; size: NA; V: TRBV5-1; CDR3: CASSPTQSNEQYF; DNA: TGCGCCAGCAGCCCAACACAATCCAACGAGCAGTACTTC
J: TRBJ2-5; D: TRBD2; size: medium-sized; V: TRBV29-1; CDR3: CSVAGIAGDQETQYF; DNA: TGCAGCGTTGCAGGGATAGCGGGAGACCAAGAGACCCAGTACTTC
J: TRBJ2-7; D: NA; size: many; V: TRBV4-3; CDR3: CASSRELGYEQYF; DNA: TGCGCCAGCAGCCGGGAGCTGGGGTACGAGCAGTACTTC
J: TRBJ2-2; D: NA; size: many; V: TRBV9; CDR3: CASSVETPGELFF; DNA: TGTGCCAGCAGCGTAGAGACACCCGGGGAGCTGTTTTTT
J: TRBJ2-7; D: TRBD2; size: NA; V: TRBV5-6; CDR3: CGSSPPAGDEQYF; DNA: TGTGGCAGCAGCCCTCCGGCGGGAGACGAGCAGTACTTC
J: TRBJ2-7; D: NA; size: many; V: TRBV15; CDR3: CATSRDLGCHEQYF; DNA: TGTGCCACCAGCAGAGATCTCGGGTGCCACGAGCAGTACTTC
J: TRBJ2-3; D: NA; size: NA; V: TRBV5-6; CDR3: CASRRPGFTDTQYF; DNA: TGTGCCAGCAGACGGCCCGGGTTCACAGATACGCAGTATTTT
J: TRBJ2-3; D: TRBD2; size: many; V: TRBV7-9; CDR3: CASSLVAGDTDTQYF; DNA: TGTGCCAGCAGCTTAGTTGCGGGAGACACAGATACGCAGTATTTT
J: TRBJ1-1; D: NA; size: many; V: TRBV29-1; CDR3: CSVGQSRNTEAFF; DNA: TGCAGCGTTGGTCAGTCGAGGAACACTGAAGCTTTCTTT
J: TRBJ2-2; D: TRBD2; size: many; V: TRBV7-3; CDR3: CASSSGTSGNGELFF; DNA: TGTGCCAGCAGCTCCGGGACTAGCGGGAATGGGGAGCTGTTTTTT
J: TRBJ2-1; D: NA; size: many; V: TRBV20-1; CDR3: CSARDTSNEQFF; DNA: TGCAGTGCTAGAGACACTAGCAATGAGCAGTTCTTC
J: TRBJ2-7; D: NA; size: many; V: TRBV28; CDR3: CASSFSGTSGKEQYF; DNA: TGTGCCAGCAGTTTTAGTGGGACTTCAGGAAAGGAGCAGTACTTC
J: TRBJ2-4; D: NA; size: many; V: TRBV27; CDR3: CASSRGREVAKNIQYF; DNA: TGTGCCAGCAGTAGGGGGAGGGAGGTAGCCAAAAACATTCAGTACTTC
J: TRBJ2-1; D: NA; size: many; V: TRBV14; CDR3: CASSPLTWASYNEQFF; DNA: TGTGCCAGCAGCCCACTCACCTGGGCATCGTACAATGAGCAGTTCTTC
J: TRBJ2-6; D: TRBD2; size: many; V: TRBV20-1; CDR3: CSASSRERPSGANVLTF; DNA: TGCAGTGCTAGTTCGCGGGAGAGGCCCTCTGGGGCCAACGTCCTGACTTTC
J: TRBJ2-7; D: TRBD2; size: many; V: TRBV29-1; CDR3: CSVGDPGLAYEQYF; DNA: TGCAGCGTTGGCGATCCGGGACTAGCCTACGAGCAGTACTTC
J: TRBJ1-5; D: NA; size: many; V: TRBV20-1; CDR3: CSARSPEAGGFLGDQPQHF; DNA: TGCAGTGCTAGATCCCCGGAGGCGGGGGGCTTTTTGGGTGATCAGCCCCAGCATTTT
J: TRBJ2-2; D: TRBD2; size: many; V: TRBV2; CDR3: CASMGTAGVPGELFF; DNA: TGTGCCAGCATGGGAACAGCGGGAGTCCCCGGGGAGCTGTTTTTT
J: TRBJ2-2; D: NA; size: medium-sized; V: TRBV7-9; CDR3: CASSLDKEELFF; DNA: TGTGCCAGCAGCTTAGATAAGGAGGAGCTGTTTTTT
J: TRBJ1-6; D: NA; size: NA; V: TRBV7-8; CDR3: CASSLAQWASNSPLHF; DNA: TGTGCCAGCAGCTTAGCTCAGTGGGCCTCCAATTCACCCCTCCACTTT
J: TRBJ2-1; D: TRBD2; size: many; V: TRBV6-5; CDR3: CASSYERGYNEQFF; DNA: TGTGCCAGCAGTTACGAGCGGGGCTACAATGAGCAGTTCTTC
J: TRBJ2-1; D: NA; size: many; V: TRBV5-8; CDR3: CACRAYNEQFF; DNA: TGTGCCTGTCGGGCCTACAATGAGCAGTTCTTC
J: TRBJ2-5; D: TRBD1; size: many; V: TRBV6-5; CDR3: CASSYYYRGREETQYF; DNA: TGTGCCAGCAGTTACTACTACAGGGGGCGCGAAGAGACCCAGTACTTC
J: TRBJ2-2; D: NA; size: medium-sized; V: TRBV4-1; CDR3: CASSKVAGWRSNTGELFF; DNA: TGCGCCAGCAGCAAAGTGGCTGGGTGGCGGTCGAACACCGGGGAGCTGTTTTTT
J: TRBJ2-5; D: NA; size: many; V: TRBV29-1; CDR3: CSVGPSQETQYF; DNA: TGCAGCGTGGGACCTTCACAAGAGACCCAGTACTTC
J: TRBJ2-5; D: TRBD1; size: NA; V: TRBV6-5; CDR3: CASKRTGGETQYF; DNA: TGTGCCAGCAAGCGGACAGGGGGAGAGACCCAGTACTTC